This T cell receptor beta chain stems from a study of shared clonotypes between healthy human individuals (dated by TCRdb to 2020 to 2022). Looking at the study overall: A couple of women and a few men aged 18 to 49 years were included in the cohort. Per donor, three plates each were used for CD4 naive and CD4 memory, two for CD8 naive, and one for CD8 memory. To estimate repertoire size and how much clonotypes are shared between individuals, the study performed deep sequencing of blood TCR repertoires from a few healthy adults. To increase sequencing depth and limit assay-specific biases, TCR repertoire library preparation and sequencing were carried out by different laboratories using diverse techniques. Per donor, leukapheresis produced somewhere between about 0.9 and 9.5 billion PBMCs.

The donors were healthy, HIV-negative adults with no recently reported acute infections or vaccinations. All donors were Caucasian adults living in Nashville, Tennessee, USA. CD4+ T cells were enriched by magnetic negative selection; naive cells were then positively selected on CD45RA, and the negative fraction formed the memory subset. Blood was collected by leukapheresis, and PBMCs were isolated by Ficoll-Histopaque density gradient centrifugation and then cryopreserved in liquid nitrogen vapor phase. Analytical flow cytometry was used to check the purity and quantity of every magnetically sorted T cell population. From each sorted fraction, genomic DNA was isolated and quantified by UV absorbance on a Nanodrop 2000c. TCR CDR3 regions were amplified from genomic DNA by multiplex PCR using the deep immunoSEQ assay. Genomic DNA extracted from each cell subset was distributed evenly over all wells of several immunoSEQ 96-well plates, and each plate served as one replicate. For sorted subsets, each replicate PCR was loaded with approximately 0.2 ug genomic DNA, equivalent to 30,000 or so T cell genomes. Purified libraries were quantified with a Qubit 3.0 fluorometer, sized on a Bioanalyzer 2100, and re-quantified with the KAPA Library Quantification kit. A separate single-read 150-cycle Illumina NextSeq 550 flow cell was used to sequence each immunoSEQ 96-well plate. Per the original workflow: The immunoSEQ output contained only junctional sequences without quality scores, so filtering could not match that applied to full-length reads. Sequences were annotated with PyIR, a Python wrapper for IgBLAST v1.9, and V/J genes and CDR3 were assigned using IMGT germline references. Reads were filtered out if the reads had weak V/J assignments (E-value above 1e-6), no CDR3, stop codons, out-of-frame junctions, or ambiguous translated residues. V3J clonotypes were defined by identical inferred V gene, J gene, and CDR3 amino acid sequence. Percentage overlap between repertoires was calculated by dividing the number of shared unique clonotypes by the size of the smaller repertoire. Repertoire richness was assessed with RTK rarefaction, the Chao1 estimator, and Recon v2.1 estimates of unobserved clonotypes. Generation probabilities were computed with OLGA for all TCRbeta clonotypes obtained by the gDNA method from several donors. Drawn from immuneACCESS, this table holds only the in-frame rearrangements with V and J called that TCRdb kept. Clones are partly lost; checked studies trace under half to an unresolved V gene and leave the rest unexplained. From that table come the V and J calls and clone size; the DNA was used to work out D and trimming. The sample yields approximately 2.4 million clones; about 94% were counted once. Approximately 0.13% of the sample belongs to the ten largest clones.

To note about this clone: Its cognate antigen has yet to be identified. Base qualities are not at hand, and no much larger clone is one base apart.

Its CDR3 holds 12 amino acids, cysteine through phenylalanine. CDR3 DNA only is kept here, 36 bases in frame from base 1. V and J are truncated by 0 bases and 4 bases respectively, leaving an intervening sequence of 3 bases. The CDR1 and CDR2 encoded by the germline V gene are ENHRY and SYGVKD. The study at large found these results: Sampling was restricted to blood, and TCR repertoires in tissue are likely to differ from TCR repertoires in blood. Sharing across several donors was observed for 5% to 6.5% of naive CD4, over 3% of naive CD8, about 2.5% of memory CD4, and around 0.4% of memory CD8 clonotypes. Pairwise subsampling indicated that sequencing depth was expected to affect the degree of clonotype sharing among donors. The genetic and exposure-history diversity represented was limited by the small number of donors. Naive subsets generally had larger estimated clonotype richness than memory subsets did. Compared with non-shared clonotypes, the clonotypes found in all four sorted-subset donors had higher generation probabilities. Incomplete sequencing was indicated by rarefaction of sorted-subset datasets, despite the large sequencing depth.

This receptor was identified in a man between 18 and 35 years old in good health. The rearranged segments are TRBV10-3 and TRBJ1-2; the D gene cannot be named for sure. The sequenced material came from naive CD4+ T cells sorted from blood. In the paper's terms, the cell subset or site label means: CD45RA+ positively selected. The sequenced DNA is TGTGCCATCAGTGAGTCGGTCTATGGCTACACCTTC. The translation is CAISESVYGYTF.